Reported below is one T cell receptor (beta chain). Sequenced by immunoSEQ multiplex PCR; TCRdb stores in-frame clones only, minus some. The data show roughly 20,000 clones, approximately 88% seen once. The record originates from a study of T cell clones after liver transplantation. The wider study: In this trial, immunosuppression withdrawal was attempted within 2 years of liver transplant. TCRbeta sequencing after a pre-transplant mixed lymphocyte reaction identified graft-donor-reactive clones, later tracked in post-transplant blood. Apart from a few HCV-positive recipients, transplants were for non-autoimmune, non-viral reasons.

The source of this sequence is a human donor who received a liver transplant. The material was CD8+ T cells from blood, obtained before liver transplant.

The CDR3 loop is CASRDANTEAFF. For the CDR3, the DNA is TGTGCCAGCCGCGACGCTAACACTGAAGCTTTCTTT. The chain joins TRBV5-6 to TRBJ1-1; D is uncertain. V was pared by 7 bases and J by 2 bases, with 9 bases between. Germline V gene lookup returns CDR1 SGHDT and CDR2 YYEEEE. CDR3 size: 12 residues.